These T cell receptor beta chains were read from a single sample in a study of siplizumab effects on memory and regulatory T cells. Some clones are missing from TCRdb's copy, which holds only in-frame ones; the method was immunoSEQ multiplex PCR. Of about 50,000 clones listed, 93% are singletons. The material sequenced was CD8+ T cells sorted from blood. These receptors came from a human donor in good health. Both conserved end residues are part of each CDR3. D genes are given only for firm matches.

cdr3_aa	j_call	v_call	d_call
CASSLPENTEAFF	TRBJ1-1	TRBV7-2	-
CASSASQEFYSTDTQYF	TRBJ2-3	TRBV7-9	-
CASSLGGRQGRRETQYF	TRBJ2-5	TRBV18	-
CASSLTSGGGNEQFF	TRBJ2-1	TRBV7-6	TRBD2
CASSPYTGELFF	TRBJ2-2	TRBV27	-
CASSFPPELGFWETQYF	TRBJ2-5	TRBV7-2	-
CASSLKQFGQETQYF	TRBJ2-5	TRBV27	-
CASSLVSRGTDTQYF	TRBJ2-3	TRBV7-3	-
CASSQGQGRGSNIQYF	TRBJ2-4	TRBV7-9	TRBD1
CASSPFKINDRGYGYTF	TRBJ1-2	TRBV28	TRBD1
CASSQELESYEQYF	TRBJ2-7	TRBV4-2	-
CASSFTELTGDSPLHF	TRBJ1-6	TRBV5-4	-
CASSWTAKDEQYF	TRBJ2-7	TRBV6-5	-
CASSEPGLDYEQYF	TRBJ2-7	TRBV11-2	-
CASSLVSTSSYEQYF	TRBJ2-7	TRBV28	-
CASSPETGRNIQYF	TRBJ2-4	TRBV4-2	-
CASSQDMRETQYF	TRBJ2-5	TRBV4-2	-
CASGNTGELFF	TRBJ2-2	TRBV5-6	-
CASSLAGVNTQYF	TRBJ2-3	TRBV27	TRBD2
CASSSLGYTF	TRBJ1-2	TRBV7-9	-
CASSFEGEWRNEQFF	TRBJ2-1	TRBV28	-
CASSDGKHTDTQYF	TRBJ2-3	TRBV6-4	-
CATKDRVSSEDEKLFF	TRBJ1-4	TRBV27	-
CASSDSSRDEQFF	TRBJ2-1	TRBV6-4	-
CASSLTGDYEQYF	TRBJ2-7	TRBV27	TRBD1
CASRPGDLGFTDTQYF	TRBJ2-3	TRBV11-2	-
CAASSRTYEQYF	TRBJ2-7	TRBV6-5	-
CASSLTGETQYF	TRBJ2-5	TRBV5-1	-
CASSSTSGGFLDNEQFF	TRBJ2-1	TRBV7-3	TRBD2
CASSQGTEAFF	TRBJ1-1	TRBV7-9	-
CASSLVRGRPRGDTQYF	TRBJ2-3	TRBV27	TRBD1
CASSSRGGEAFF	TRBJ1-1	TRBV19	-
CASSLWGGGTLDYGYTF	TRBJ1-2	TRBV28	-
CASSLPPGQDYGYTF	TRBJ1-2	TRBV13	TRBD1
CASSIDLWTGGTEAFF	TRBJ1-1	TRBV19	TRBD1
CASSFGKNTGELFF	TRBJ2-2	TRBV11-2	-
CASSPLTSGGPEQFF	TRBJ2-1	TRBV28	TRBD2
CASQRGGRTDTQYF	TRBJ2-3	TRBV19	TRBD2
CASSPGAPTEAFF	TRBJ1-1	TRBV13	-
CASRVSAGVKHEQYF	TRBJ2-7	TRBV10-2	TRBD2
CASSLRTENTEAFF	TRBJ1-1	TRBV5-4	-
CASSSRTSGTTDTQYF	TRBJ2-3	TRBV28	TRBD2
CASSEPGDSYGYTF	TRBJ1-2	TRBV25-1	TRBD1
CAWSVRRASGVDTEAFF	TRBJ1-1	TRBV30	-
CASSLSQVAGYTF	TRBJ1-2	TRBV7-9	-
CSVVTSGRGNEQFF	TRBJ2-1	TRBV29-1	TRBD2
CASSVSGGDKTGELFF	TRBJ2-2	TRBV9	TRBD1
CASSVVPDYEQYF	TRBJ2-7	TRBV9	-
CASQKGAEGNTGELFF	TRBJ2-2	TRBV27	TRBD1
CASTTKLASILDEQFF	TRBJ2-1	TRBV27	-
CASSAAGLIQETQYF	TRBJ2-5	TRBV9	TRBD2
CASSQATRMNTEAFF	TRBJ1-1	TRBV14	-
CASSSIRDRGRQETQYF	TRBJ2-5	TRBV5-1	TRBD1
CASSLGGAPTYEQYF	TRBJ2-7	TRBV7-9	-